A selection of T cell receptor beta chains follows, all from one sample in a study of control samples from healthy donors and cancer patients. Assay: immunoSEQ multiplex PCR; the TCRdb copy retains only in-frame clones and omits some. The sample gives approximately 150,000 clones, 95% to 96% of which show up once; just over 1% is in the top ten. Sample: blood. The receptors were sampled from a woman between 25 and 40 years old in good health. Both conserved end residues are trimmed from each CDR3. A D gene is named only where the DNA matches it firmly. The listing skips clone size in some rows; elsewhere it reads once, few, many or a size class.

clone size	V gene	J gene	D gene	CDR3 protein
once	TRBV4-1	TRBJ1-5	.	ASSQEPRADQPQH
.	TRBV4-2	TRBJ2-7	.	ASSQGDSFYEQY
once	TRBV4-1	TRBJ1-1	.	ASSQPWGRDTEAF
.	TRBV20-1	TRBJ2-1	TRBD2	RATSGDEQF
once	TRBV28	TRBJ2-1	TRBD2	ASSFLGGYNEQF
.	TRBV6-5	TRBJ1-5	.	ASSRTDSNQPQH
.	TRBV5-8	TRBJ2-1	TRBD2	ASSARGSSYNEQF
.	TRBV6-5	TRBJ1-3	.	ASRRGAGNTIY
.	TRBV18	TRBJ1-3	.	ASSPSGSSGNTIY
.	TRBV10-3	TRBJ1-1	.	AISDLGDTEAF
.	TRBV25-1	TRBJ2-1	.	ASSAPGRGYNEQF
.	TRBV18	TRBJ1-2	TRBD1	ASSPPQGIGYGYT
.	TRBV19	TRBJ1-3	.	ASKAAGTSGNTIY
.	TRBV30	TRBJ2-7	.	ACKGFYEQY
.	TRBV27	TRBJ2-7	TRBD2	ASSPWTSGIRGYEQY
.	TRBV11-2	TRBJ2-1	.	ASSLGGWGHYNEQF
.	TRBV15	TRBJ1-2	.	ATSRDLVQRSGAQGNGYT
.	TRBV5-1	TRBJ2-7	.	ASSTGTESSYEQY
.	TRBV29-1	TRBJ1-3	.	SVGESSGNTIY
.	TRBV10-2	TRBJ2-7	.	ASSEWVSYEQY
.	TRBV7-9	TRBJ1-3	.	SINAPTDTIY
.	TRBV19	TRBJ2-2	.	ASSDPGGPGELF
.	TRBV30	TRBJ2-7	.	AWTPGGEQY
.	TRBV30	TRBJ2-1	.	AWSNSGSYNEQF
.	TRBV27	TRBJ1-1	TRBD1	ASRIQGANTEAF
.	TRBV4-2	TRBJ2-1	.	ASSQEGSSSYNEQF
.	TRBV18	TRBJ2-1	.	ASSPYIYNEQF
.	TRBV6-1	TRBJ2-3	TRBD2	ASSEGGGKYTQY
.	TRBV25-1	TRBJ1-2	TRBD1	ASSEIGTGQLHGYT
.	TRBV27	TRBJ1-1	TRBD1	ASNSGGLTEAF
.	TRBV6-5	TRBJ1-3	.	ASRSGGSGNTIY
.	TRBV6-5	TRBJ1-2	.	ASSRTANYGYT
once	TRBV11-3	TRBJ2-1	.	ASSSVGGAEQF
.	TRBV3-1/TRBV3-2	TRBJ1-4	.	ASSRMTEAFHEKLF
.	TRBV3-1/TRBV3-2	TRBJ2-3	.	ASSLSGGTFTDTQY
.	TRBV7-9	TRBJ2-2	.	ASSSTLPFSGELF
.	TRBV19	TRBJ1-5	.	ASSMFGVGSNQPQH
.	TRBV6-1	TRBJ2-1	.	ASSERGDSWDYNEQF
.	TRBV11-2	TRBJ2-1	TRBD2	ASSLGGGTSGVNEQF
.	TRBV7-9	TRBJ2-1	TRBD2	ASRPTSGKIVDEQF
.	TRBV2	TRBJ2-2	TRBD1	ASSDDRGFTGELF
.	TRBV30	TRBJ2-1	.	AWSVFGPRGQF
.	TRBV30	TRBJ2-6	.	AWSSGANVLT
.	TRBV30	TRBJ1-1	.	AWRVSVNTEAF
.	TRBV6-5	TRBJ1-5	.	ASSPRGGNQPQH
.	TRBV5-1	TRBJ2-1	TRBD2	ASSVLTSLGEQF
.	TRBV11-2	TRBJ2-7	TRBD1	ASSLRTGGRGFEQY
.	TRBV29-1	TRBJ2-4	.	SVELRRADIQY
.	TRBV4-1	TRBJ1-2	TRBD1	ASSRRQGAGGYT
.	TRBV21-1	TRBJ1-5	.	ASSKGHRSSNQPQH
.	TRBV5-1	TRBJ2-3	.	ASSLAPAPTDTQY
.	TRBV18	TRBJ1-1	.	ASSLVHVDTEAF
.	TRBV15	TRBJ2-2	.	ATSRDGTVGELF
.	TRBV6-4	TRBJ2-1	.	ASSLDPMSYNEQF
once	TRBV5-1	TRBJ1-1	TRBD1	ASSPRTGNVNTEAF
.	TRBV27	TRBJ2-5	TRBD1	ASSLWDRGRETQY
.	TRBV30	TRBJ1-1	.	AWSGRTEAF